This T cell receptor (beta chain) was recovered during a study of OX40 agonist ivuxolimab in advanced cancers. Overall study results and limits: Some nonresponders also had low normalized T-cell clonal expansion.

Sequencing used immunoSEQ multiplex PCR; TCRdb keeps in-frame clones, though not all of them. The table has more than 45,000 clones, 82% seen once. CDR1 and CDR2 from the germline V gene are MNHNY and SVGAGI (reference sequence). Trimming stripped 2 bases from V and 5 bases from J, with 15 bases between. This CDR3 region has 15 residues. Regarding this clone: Its antigen is unknown.

The specimen comprised CD4+ or CD8+ T cells sorted from blood, sampled in a trial of the OX40 agonist ivuxolimab. This receptor was taken from an adult with an advanced solid tumor such as melanoma, head and neck, liver or kidney cancer. This chain links TRBV6-6 with TRBJ1-2; no firm D call. The CDR3 here is CASSYPEYGNYGYTF. The CDR3 nucleotides read TGTGCCAGCAGTTACCCGGAGTATGGGAATTATGGCTACACCTTC.